The TCR beta chain under discussion was sequenced for a study of blood T cell repertoires in COVID-19. The wider study: From T cells, B-cell-depleted T cells, or PBMCs came the material, which was cDNA or gDNA.

V lost 3 bases, J lost 8 bases, and 6 bases stayed unmatched. This CDR3 contains 15 residues. Per germline, CDR1 GTSNPN and CDR2 SVGIG (reference sequence). In the original processing: Estimates of nucleated cell counts were drawn from the amplification of reference gene primers. Profiling relied on immunoSEQ multiplex PCR, and the TCRdb table lists in-frame clones only, not all of them. That table gives V, J and clone size, and the DNA gave D and trimming. The data contain some 130,000 clones, over 75% of them singletons. The sequence was collected from a woman aged 55-70 years with acute or convalescent COVID-19. The chain employs TRBV30 and TRBJ2-1; 14 bases are a match to TRBD2. The material sequenced was peripheral blood. In DNA form, the CDR3 reads TGTGCCTGGAGCCTGGGACTAGCGGGAGTGGATGAGCAGTTCTTC. Its protein product is CAWSLGLAGVDEQFF.